This TCR beta chain was sequenced during a study of blood T cell repertoires in COVID-19. The overall study: COVID-19 samples, acute and convalescent, were from the United States, Italy and Spain. PBMCs, B-cell-depleted T cells, or T cells provided the cDNA or gDNA that made up the material.

Per the original data handling: Estimates of nucleated cell counts were drawn from the amplification of reference gene primers. TCRdb keeps only in-frame clones here, not all; method: immunoSEQ multiplex PCR. D and trimming were read from the DNA, whereas the V and J calls and clone size are those reported in that table. This table has about 150,000 clones, roughly nine tenths appearing once. Trimming at V came to 7 bases and at J to 0 bases, leaving 17 bases not matched to a gene. The germline CDR1 and CDR2 sequences are SQVTM and ANQGSEA. The CDR3 length is 18 residues. The clonotype was recovered from a woman aged 35 to 49 with acute or convalescent COVID-19. The chain links TRBV29-1 to TRBJ2-1; TRBD1 matches 8 bases. Material for sequencing was peripheral blood. As DNA, the CDR3 is TGCAGCGCCCCCCGGGGCAGGGGGCCCCCGAGCTCCTACAATGAGCAGTTCTTC. Amino acid sequence: CSAPRGRGPPSSYNEQFF.